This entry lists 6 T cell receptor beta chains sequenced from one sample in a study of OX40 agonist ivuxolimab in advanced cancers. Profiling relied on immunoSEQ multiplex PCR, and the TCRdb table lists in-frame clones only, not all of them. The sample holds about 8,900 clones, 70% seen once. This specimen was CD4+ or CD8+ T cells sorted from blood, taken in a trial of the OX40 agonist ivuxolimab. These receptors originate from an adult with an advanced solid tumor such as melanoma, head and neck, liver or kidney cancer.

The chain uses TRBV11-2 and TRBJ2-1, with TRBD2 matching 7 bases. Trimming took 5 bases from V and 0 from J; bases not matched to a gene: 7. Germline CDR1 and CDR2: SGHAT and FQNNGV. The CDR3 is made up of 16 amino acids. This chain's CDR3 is CASSAPGRTSYNEQFF. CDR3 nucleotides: TGTGCCAGCAGCGCTCCCGGGAGGACCTCCTACAATGAGCAGTTCTTC. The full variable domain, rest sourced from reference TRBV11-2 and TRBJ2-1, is EAGVAQSPRYKIIEKRQSVAFWCNPISGHATLYWYQQILGQGPKLLIQFQNNGVVDDSQLPKDRFSAERLKGVDSTLKIQPAKLEDSAVYLCASSAPGRTSYNEQFFGPGTRLTVL.

The CDR3 region has the DNA TGCGCCAGCAGCCAAGTGACCACAGATACGCAGTATTTT. Translation: CASSQVTTDTQYF. The rearrangement links TRBV4-1 to TRBJ2-3; D unresolved. V was trimmed by 1 base and J by 2 bases, leaving 4 bases between them. The CDR3 has 13 amino acids. CDR1 is MGHRA and CDR2 is YSYEKL in the germline V gene.

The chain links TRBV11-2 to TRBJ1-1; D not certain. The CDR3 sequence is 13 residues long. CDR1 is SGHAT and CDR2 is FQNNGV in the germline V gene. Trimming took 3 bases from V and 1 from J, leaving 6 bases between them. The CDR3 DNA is TGTGCCAGCAGCTTCACAGCGAACACTGAAGCTTTCTTT. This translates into CASSFTANTEAFF.

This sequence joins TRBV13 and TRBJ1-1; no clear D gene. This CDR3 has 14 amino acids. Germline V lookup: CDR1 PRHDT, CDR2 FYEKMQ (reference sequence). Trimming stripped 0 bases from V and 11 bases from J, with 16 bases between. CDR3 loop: CASSLGSALMEAFF. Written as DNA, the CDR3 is TGTGCCAGCAGCTTAGGATCCGCTTTAATGGAGGCTTTCTTT.

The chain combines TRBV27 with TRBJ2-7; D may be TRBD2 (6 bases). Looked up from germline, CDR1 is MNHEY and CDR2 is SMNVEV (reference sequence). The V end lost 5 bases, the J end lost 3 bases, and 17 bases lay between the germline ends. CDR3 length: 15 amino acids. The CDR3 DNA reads TGTGCCAGCAGTCCGGTCGGGGAGGACGGCTACGAGCAGTACTTC. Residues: CASSPVGEDGYEQYF.

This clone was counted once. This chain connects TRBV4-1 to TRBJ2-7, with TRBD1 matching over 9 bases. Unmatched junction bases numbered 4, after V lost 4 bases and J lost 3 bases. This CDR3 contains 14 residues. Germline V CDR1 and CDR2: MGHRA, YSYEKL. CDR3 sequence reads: CASSLGTGIYEQYF. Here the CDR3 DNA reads TGCGCCAGCAGCCTCGGGACAGGGATCTACGAGCAGTACTTC.